The next 9 T cell receptor beta chains were all read from a single sample in a study of shared clonotypes between healthy human individuals. Clones were sequenced by immunoSEQ multiplex PCR, and TCRdb holds only the in-frame ones, with some missing. The repertoire has approximately 2.3 million clones, approximately 93% of them found once; the top ten carry 0.35% to 0.5%. What was sequenced was naive CD4+ T cells from PBMCs. Subset indicated: CD45RA+ positively selected. Receptors originate from a man aged 18 to 29 in good health. Some clones in this sample may be carry-over from other donors' samples.

This sequence joins TRBV6-6 and TRBJ2-7, with D tentatively TRBD1 (5 bases). The V gene lost 7 bases and the J gene lost 0 bases, with 16 bases spanning the gap. There are 15 residues in the CDR3. Germline V CDR1 and CDR2: MNHNY, SVGAGI (reference sequence). CDR3: CASTPSLTASYEQYF. CDR3 coding DNA: TGTGCCAGCACACCCTCCTTGACAGCCTCCTACGAGCAGTACTTC.

The chain uses TRBV6-1 and TRBJ1-5; maybe TRBD1 (6 bases). The ends were cut back, 4 bases at V and 5 bases at J, with 9 bases in the middle. The CDR3 is made up of 13 amino acids. Germline V gives CDR1 MNHNS, CDR2 SASEGT. The DNA of the CDR3 is TGTGCCAGCAGTGCAACAGGGTATCAGCCCCAGCATTTT. Translated, it gives CASSATGYQPQHF.

This clone was counted once. The V call is TRBV2, the J call TRBJ2-3, with D unclear. Trimming left V 1 base short and J 6 bases short, with 11 bases between. The germline CDR1 and CDR2 sequences are SNHLY and FYNNEI. This CDR3 region has 14 residues. The CDR3 protein is CASSEVPLADTQYF. The CDR3 DNA follows: TGTGCCAGCAGTGAAGTGCCACTGGCGGATACGCAGTATTTT.

The CDR3: CSVFLPQETQYF. In nucleotides, the CDR3 is TGCAGCGTTTTTCTCCCCCAAGAGACCCAGTACTTC. The chain employs TRBV29-1 and TRBJ2-5, with D hard to call. CDR1 and CDR2 (germline): SQVTM, ANQGSEA. This CDR3 has 12 residues. The ends were cut back, 5 bases at V and 1 base at J, with 8 bases in the middle.

This rearrangement joins TRBV5-6 to TRBJ2-5, with D tentatively TRBD2 (7 bases). V lost 4 bases to trimming and J lost 7 bases, with 17 bases between them. The germline CDR1 and CDR2 sequences are SGHDT and YYEEEE. There are 14 residues in the CDR3. This chain's CDR3 is CASSPWGGWVTQYF. The CDR3 nucleotides read TGTGCCAGCAGCCCTTGGGGGGGCTGGGTGACCCAGTACTTC. Complete variable domain (other parts from reference TRBV5-6 and TRBJ2-5): DAGVTQSPTHLIKTRGQQVTLRCSPKSGHDTVSWYQQALGQGPQFIFQYYEEEERQRGNFPDRFSGHQFPNYSSELNVNALLLGDSALYLCASSPWGGWVTQYFGPGTRLLVL.

As regards this clone: The identical CDR3 is also encoded by other nucleotide sequences in the sample. The rearrangement links TRBV7-3 to TRBJ2-1; no clear D. Per germline, CDR1 SGHTA and CDR2 FQGTGA. This CDR3 is built from 13 residues. The V end was cut by 4 bases, the J end by 0 bases, with 4 bases between. As DNA, the CDR3 is TGTGCCAGCAGCTGGGACTCCTACAATGAGCAGTTCTTC. This gives the protein CASSWDSYNEQFF. The complete variable domain, with remaining parts taken from reference TRBV7-3 and TRBJ2-1, reads GAGVSQTPSNKVTEKGKYVELRCDPISGHTALYWYRQSLGQGPEFLIYFQGTGAADDSGLPNDRFFAVRPEGSVSTLKIQRTERGDSAVYLCASSWDSYNEQFFGPGTRLTVL.

V is TRBV11-2 and J is TRBJ1-1, with a weak D call TRBD1 (6 bases). V was shortened by 1 base and J by 1 base, with 7 bases between the two germline ends. CDR1 is SGHAT, CDR2 FQNNGV, per germline. This CDR3 comprises 14 residues. CDR3 region: CASSLARGNTEAFF. The CDR3 bases are TGTGCCAGCAGCTTAGCCAGGGGGAACACTGAAGCTTTCTTT. Full variable domain (rest looked up from reference TRBV11-2 and TRBJ1-1): EAGVAQSPRYKIIEKRQSVAFWCNPISGHATLYWYQQILGQGPKLLIQFQNNGVVDDSQLPKDRFSAERLKGVDSTLKIQPAKLEDSAVYLCASSLARGNTEAFFGQGTRLTVV.

The J gene is TRBJ1-2, the V gene TRBV28, with TRBD1 identical over 9 bases. This CDR3 has 13 residues. V gave up 6 bases and J gave up 8 bases; unmatched junction bases: 7. CDR1 and CDR2 from the germline V gene are MDHEN and SYDVKM. Here the CDR3 DNA reads TGTGCCAGCAGCACAGGGGGCGCTGGGGGCTACACCTTC. Amino acids: CASSTGGAGGYTF.

This rearrangement joins TRBV18 to TRBJ1-5; D gene ambiguous. This CDR3 has 14 residues. In germline, CDR1 is KGHSH, CDR2 LQKENI. The germline V and J ends were trimmed by 4 bases and 2 bases, with 9 bases remaining between them. The CDR3 sequence is CASSRDRGNQPQHF. CDR3 nucleotide sequence: TGTGCCAGCTCACGAGATCGAGGCAATCAGCCCCAGCATTTT.